Shown below are 29 T cell receptor beta chains from a single sample sequenced in a study of blood T cell repertoires in COVID-19. Using immunoSEQ multiplex PCR, the repertoire was profiled, and TCRdb retains in-frame clones only, with some absent. The sample shows tens of thousands of clones, over 75% of them seen only once. Input material: peripheral blood. These TCRs come from a man in his 60s with active COVID-19.

The chain carries TRBV7-2 and TRBJ2-5, with TRBD2 as a possible D gene (6 bases). Between the trimmed V and J ends, which lost 1 base and 0 bases, there was a span of 12 bases. CDR1 and CDR2 from the germline V gene are SGHTA and FQGNSA. This CDR3 is built from 16 residues. This CDR3 is CASSLVGGINQETQYF. The CDR3 DNA sequence: TGTGCCAGCAGCTTAGTAGGCGGGATCAACCAAGAGACCCAGTACTTC.

The chain couples TRBV30 to TRBJ2-7; 9 bases are a match to TRBD2. The CDR3 runs 14 residues. Germline assignment: CDR1 GTSNPN and CDR2 SVGIG (reference sequence). V shed 4 bases, J shed 0 bases, and the junction held 4 bases outside the gene matches. CDR3 DNA sequence: TGTGCCTGGACGCGGGGGGGGAGCTCCTACGAGCAGTACTTC. Translating gives CAWTRGGSSYEQYF.

This chain connects TRBV12-5 to TRBJ2-2; a possible D gene is TRBD2 (5 bases). Germline CDR1 LGHNT, CDR2 FRNRAP. V lost 6 bases, J lost 5 bases, and 10 bases lay in between. The CDR3 runs to 13 residues. The CDR3 region has the DNA TGTGCTAGTGGCTCACTAGGGACCGGGGAGCTGTTTTTT. This codes for CASGSLGTGELFF.

This clone was observed a handful of times. The chain carries TRBV27 and TRBJ1-5; 10 positions agree with TRBD1. The CDR3 contains 14 residues. Germline assignment: CDR1 MNHEY and CDR2 SMNVEV (reference sequence). V shed 4 bases, J shed 7 bases, and the junction held 4 bases outside the gene matches. DNA of the CDR3: TGTGCCAGCAGTTCGGACAGGGGGGGCCAGCCCCAGCATTTT. Its translation is CASSSDRGGQPQHF.

This rearrangement joins TRBV6-5 to TRBJ2-1; perhaps TRBD1 as D (6 bases). V was trimmed by 6 bases and J by 7 bases, leaving 16 bases between them. Germline V gives CDR1 MNHEY, CDR2 SVGAGI. The CDR3 spans 14 residues. The CDR3, as DNA: TGTGCCAGCAGCCAACAGGGCCCTGGAAATGAGCAGTTCTTC. Translating gives CASSQQGPGNEQFF.

J is TRBJ2-7 and V is TRBV6-5; 9 bases match TRBD1. J lost 5 bases, V lost 6 bases, and 8 bases had no gene match. This CDR3 contains 14 residues. In germline, CDR1 is MNHEY, CDR2 SVGAGI. DNA of the CDR3: TGTGCCAGCAGGACCGGGACAGGGTCCGACGAGCAGTACTTC. It specifies CASRTGTGSDEQYF.

J is TRBJ1-1 and V is TRBV6-5; 9 bases map to TRBD1. The CDR3 consists of 13 residues. Germline CDR1 MNHEY, CDR2 SVGAGI. J was trimmed by 3 bases and V by 6 bases; bases with no gene match: 2. In DNA, the CDR3 is TGTGCCAGCAGAAGGGACAGGGACACTGAAGCTTTCTTT. Protein: CASRRDRDTEAFF.

This clone has more than one count but fewer than ten. The rearrangement links TRBV12-3 or TRBV12-4 to TRBJ2-3; possible D gene TRBD2, 5 bases. The V and J ends lost 5 bases and 3 bases respectively, with 9 bases between them. This CDR3 contains 13 residues. CDR3 residues: CASSATNTDTQYF. The CDR3 DNA is TGTGCCAGCAGTGCGACTAATACAGATACGCAGTATTTT.

The chain joins TRBV25-1 to TRBJ2-2, with TRBD1 matching 8 bases. The CDR3 is made up of 14 amino acids. V lost 6 bases to trimming and J lost 1 base; unmatched junction nucleotides: 1. The germline V gene encodes CDR1 MGHDK and CDR2 SYGVNS. CDR3: CASRGTGNTGELFF. CDR3 coding DNA: TGTGCCAGCAGAGGGACAGGGAACACCGGGGAGCTGTTTTTT.

The chain joins TRBV27 to TRBJ2-6; TRBD1 is a possible D gene (5 bases). Germline CDR1 is MNHEY and CDR2 is SMNVEV (reference sequence). V was trimmed by 4 bases and J by 1 base, leaving 26 bases between them. This CDR3 is built from 21 residues. In DNA form, the CDR3 reads TGTGCCAGCAGTTACACGAGTCCCAGTTGGGGCTTGGGATCTGGGGCCAACGTCCTGACTTTC. Translation gives CASSYTSPSWGLGSGANVLTF.

The chain uses TRBV9 and TRBJ2-7, with a weak D call TRBD1 (5 bases). Looked up from germline, CDR1 is SGDLS and CDR2 is YYNGEE. This CDR3 region has 15 residues. Trimming removed 0 bases from V and 5 bases from J, with 15 bases in between. The CDR3 DNA follows: TGTGCCAGCAGCGTAGGCCAAGGGGATGGGGACGAGCAGTACTTC. Protein: CASSVGQGDGDEQYF.

The chain recombines TRBV5-3 with TRBJ2-5; 8 bases agree with TRBD2. TRBV5-3 is annotated as an ORF whose role is uncertain. J lost 1 base, V lost 10 bases, and 12 bases had no gene match. This CDR3 contains 15 residues. DNA of the CDR3: TGTGCCCCCTCGGGGGGGCGGGAGATCCAAGAGACCCAGTACTTC. Encoded protein: CAPSGGREIQETQYF.

The chain joins TRBV30 to TRBJ2-7; no clear D. The CDR3 runs 12 residues. The ends were cut back, 0 bases at V and 4 bases at J, with 7 bases in the middle. Germline V gives CDR1 GTSNPN, CDR2 SVGIG (reference sequence). The CDR3 here is CAWSVTRYEQYF. CDR3 bases: TGTGCCTGGAGTGTAACCCGGTACGAGCAGTACTTC.

Notes on this clone: The same CDR3 also results from other DNA sequences found in this sample. The chain recombines TRBV3-1 (or the pseudogene TRBV3-2) with TRBJ1-1, with D unclear. The length of the CDR3 is 13 residues. With 4 bases removed from V and 1 base from J, the gap between germline ends came to 7 bases. The germline gives CDR1 LGHDT, CDR2 YNNKEL (reference sequence). Here the CDR3 DNA reads TGTGCCAGCAGCCCTCCAGAGAACACTGAAGCTTTCTTT. Translating gives CASSPPENTEAFF.

Written as DNA, the CDR3 is TGTGCCAGCACTCAGCGGGTTAACAATGAGCAGTTCTTC. This gives the protein CASTQRVNNEQFF. This chain links TRBV18 with TRBJ2-1; the D gene is possibly TRBD2 (6 bases). The germline V and J ends were trimmed by 8 bases and 5 bases, with 13 bases remaining between them. This CDR3 has 13 amino acids. Germline CDR1 KGHSH, CDR2 LQKENI. Variable domain in full (rest from reference TRBV18 and TRBJ2-1): NAGVMQNPRHLVRRRGQEARLRCSPMKGHSHVYWYRQLPEEGLKFMVYLQKENIIDESGMPKERFSAEFPKEGPSILRIQQVVRGDSAAYFCASTQRVNNEQFFGPGTRLTVL.

This chain connects TRBV2 to TRBJ2-3; 10 bases map to TRBD1. J lost 3 bases, V lost 6 bases, and 9 bases had no gene match. Looked up from germline, CDR1 is SNHLY and CDR2 is FYNNEI. The length of the CDR3 is 16 residues. The DNA of the CDR3 is TGTGCCAGCAGGCCTACCCGGGACAGGGGTACAGATACGCAGTATTTT. As protein: CASRPTRDRGTDTQYF. The complete variable domain, with remaining parts taken from reference TRBV2 and TRBJ2-3, reads EPEVTQTPSHQVTQMGQEVILRCVPISNHLYFYWYRQILGQKVEFLVSFYNNEISEKSEIFDDQFSVERPDGSNFTLKIRSTKLEDSAMYFCASRPTRDRGTDTQYFGPGTRLTVL.

The chain is built from TRBV7-9 and TRBJ1-1; 7 bases are a match to TRBD1. CDR3 size: 12 residues. Germline CDR1 and CDR2: SEHNR and FQNEAQ (reference sequence). After removal of 5 bases from V and 8 bases from J, the junction contained 5 bases not matched to a gene. The CDR3 DNA reads as TGTGCCAGCAGCATCGGACAGGAAGAAGCTTTCTTT. This gives the protein CASSIGQEEAFF.

The V gene is TRBV3-1 (or the pseudogene TRBV3-2), the J gene TRBJ2-7, with 9 bases that match TRBD1. The trim removed 4 bases at V and 6 bases at J, leaving 4 bases unmatched. This CDR3 region has 13 residues. Germline CDR1 and CDR2: LGHDT and YNNKEL (reference sequence). In nucleotides, the CDR3 is TGTGCCAGCAGCCTAGGGACAGGGCGCGAGCAGTACTTC. This sequence encodes CASSLGTGREQYF.

This chain links TRBV5-5 with TRBJ1-1, with a possible D match to TRBD1 (6 bases). V was trimmed by 2 bases and J by 1 base, leaving 9 bases between them. The CDR3 has 14 amino acids. CDR1 and CDR2 from the germline V gene are SGHKS and YYEKEE (reference sequence). DNA of the CDR3: TGTGCCAGCAGCTTAAGGACAGAGAACACTGAAGCTTTCTTT. This encodes CASSLRTENTEAFF.

The rearrangement links TRBV10-3 to TRBJ2-3; perhaps TRBD2 as D (6 bases). CDR1 ENHRY and CDR2 SYGVKD come from the germline V gene. The CDR3 covers 16 residues. Trimming shortened V by 1 base and J by 0 bases, and 11 bases separated the two germline ends. In DNA form, the CDR3 reads TGTGCCATCAGTGAGTACCGGGAGTTTAGCACAGATACGCAGTATTTT. Translating gives CAISEYREFSTDTQYF.

This chain uses TRBV9 with TRBJ2-3; D ambiguous. CDR1 is SGDLS and CDR2 is YYNGEE in the germline V gene. The CDR3 is 16 residues long. V was clipped by 0 bases and J by 2 bases, with 13 bases between them. For the CDR3, the DNA is TGTGCCAGCAGCGTAGTGGGCGCGACCTACACAGATACGCAGTATTTT. It codes for CASSVVGATYTDTQYF. Drawing the rest from reference TRBV9 and TRBJ2-3, the complete variable domain is DSGVTQTPKHLITATGQRVTLRCSPRSGDLSVYWYQQSLDQGLQFLIQYYNGEERAKGNILERFSAQQFPDLHSELNLSSLELGDSALYFCASSVVGATYTDTQYFGPGTRLTVL.

The chain uses TRBV5-6 and TRBJ1-1; the match to TRBD1 covers 8 bases. The CDR3 sequence is 16 residues long. J gave up 1 base and V 3 bases, and 8 bases lay outside the gene matches. CDR1 and CDR2 from the germline V gene are SGHDT and YYEEEE. The CDR3: CASSSRGGQENTEAFF. The CDR3 coding sequence is TGTGCCAGCAGCTCGCGTGGGGGACAGGAGAACACTGAAGCTTTCTTT. Full variable domain (rest looked up from reference TRBV5-6 and TRBJ1-1): DAGVTQSPTHLIKTRGQQVTLRCSPKSGHDTVSWYQQALGQGPQFIFQYYEEEERQRGNFPDRFSGHQFPNYSSELNVNALLLGDSALYLCASSSRGGQENTEAFFGQGTRLTVV.

This clone was counted only a few times. The rearrangement links TRBV11-3 to TRBJ2-1, with 7 bases that match TRBD1. J was trimmed by 5 bases and V by 5 bases; bases with no gene match: 9. This CDR3 is built from 15 residues. CDR1 and CDR2 from the germline V gene are SGHNT and YENEEA. As DNA, the CDR3 is TGTGCCAGCAGCCCCCGGGGAACAGGGGACAATGAGCAGTTCTTC. Its translation: CASSPRGTGDNEQFF. The full variable domain, rest sourced from reference TRBV11-3 and TRBJ2-1, is EAGVVQSPRYKIIEKKQPVAFWCNPISGHNTLYWYLQNLGQGPELLIRYENEEAVDDSQLPKDRFSAERLKGVDSTLKIQPAELGDSAVYLCASSPRGTGDNEQFFGPGTRLTVL.

The CDR3, as DNA: TGTGCCAGCAGGGGGACTGAAGTGCAGTTCTTC. Its translation: CASRGTEVQFF. The chain links TRBV6-5 to TRBJ2-1; TRBD2 might be the D (6 bases). This CDR3 has 11 amino acids. Germline V CDR1 and CDR2: MNHEY, SVGAGI. Trimming took 6 bases from V and 12 from J, leaving 12 bases between them.

The rearrangement links TRBV5-4 to TRBJ1-2; TRBD1 might be the D (5 bases). The length of the CDR3 is 16 residues. CDR1 and CDR2 (germline): SGHNT, YYREEE (reference sequence). V was shortened by 0 bases and J by 4 bases, with 16 bases between the two germline ends. Here the CDR3 DNA reads TGTGCCAGCAGCTTGGAGGGGACTGCAGTCTCCTATGGCTACACCTTC. This gives the protein CASSLEGTAVSYGYTF.

The rearrangement links TRBV5-4 to TRBJ2-5, with 7 bases aligning to TRBD2. The CDR3 extends over 14 amino acids. Germline V gene lookup returns CDR1 SGHNT and CDR2 YYREEE (reference sequence). Trimming cost V 3 bases and J 1 base; bases outside gene matches: 3. CDR3 sequence reads: CASSSRGSQETQYF. CDR3 sequence (DNA): TGTGCCAGCAGCTCCCGCGGGAGCCAAGAGACCCAGTACTTC.

The chain recombines TRBV7-2 with TRBJ2-1; maybe TRBD1 (6 bases). V was trimmed by 5 bases and J by 2 bases, leaving 13 bases between them. Germline V gives CDR1 SGHTA, CDR2 FQGNSA. The CDR3 has 15 residues. CDR3 region: CASSLSWGPYNEQFF. DNA of the CDR3: TGTGCCAGCAGCCTTAGTTGGGGGCCCTACAATGAGCAGTTCTTC.

The chain couples TRBV6-1 to TRBJ1-6; the D is unclear. There are 15 residues in the CDR3. Trimming cost V 1 base and J 5 bases, with 9 bases left between them. Per the germline V gene, CDR1 is MNHNS and CDR2 is SASEGT. The CDR3 DNA is TGTGCCAGCAGTGAAGTGGACTTAGATAATTCACCCCTCCACTTT. Encoded protein: CASSEVDLDNSPLHF.

This clone showed up just a few times. The chain joins TRBV7-6 to TRBJ1-2; tentative D call: TRBD1 (6 bases). Germline CDR1 is SGHVS and CDR2 is FNYEAQ. Trimming took 3 bases from V and 3 from J, leaving 20 bases between them. The CDR3 sequence is 17 residues long. CDR3 loop: CASSFYSGTYKDYGYTF. The CDR3 DNA sequence: TGTGCCAGCAGCTTCTACTCCGGGACATATAAGGACTATGGCTACACCTTC.